Listed below are T cell receptor beta chains from one sample, sequenced in a study of T cell responses to AZD1222 COVID-19 vaccine. The data were produced by immunoSEQ multiplex PCR, yet TCRdb's version contains in-frame clones alone and is incomplete. The sample includes tens of thousands of clones, about nine tenths of them seen just once. The sample was peripheral blood, taken on day 0 of AZD1222 vaccination. The receptors were gathered from an adult in good health. Each CDR3 is given with its conserved first and last residue. D genes are given only for firm matches. Only part of the rows carry a size: once, few, many, or a class if the clone is expanded.

j_gene	d_gene	v_gene	abundance	CDR3nt	CDR3aa
TRBJ1-2	-	TRBV7-6	-	TGTGCCAGCAGCTTAGAATCGTCCCTGGCAGTTGAAGGATATGGCTACACCTTC	CASSLESSLAVEGYGYTF
TRBJ2-3	TRBD2	TRBV6-1	-	TGTGCCAGCAGTGAAGCACCTAGCGGGAGGGGAGATACGCAGTATTTT	CASSEAPSGRGDTQYF
TRBJ1-3	TRBD1	TRBV3-1/TRBV3-2	-	TGTGCCAGCAGTGAATCACAGGGGGCGCGTGGAAACACCATATATTTT	CASSESQGARGNTIYF
TRBJ1-5	-	TRBV7-8	-	TGTGCCAGCAGCTCTGGACGGAGCAATCAGCCCCAGCATTTT	CASSSGRSNQPQHF
TRBJ2-7	TRBD1	TRBV10-2	-	TGCGCCAGCAGTGCCGGGACAGGGGTTCGCTACGAGCAGTACTTC	CASSAGTGVRYEQYF
TRBJ2-3	-	TRBV12-2	-	TGTGCAAGTCGCTTAGCGAGTGGCACAGATACGCAGTATTTT	CASRLASGTDTQYF
TRBJ1-4	-	TRBV6-5	-	TGTGCCAGCAGTTACGGGAGCACAACTAATGAAAAACTGTTTTTT	CASSYGSTTNEKLFF
TRBJ2-1	-	TRBV19	-	TGTGCCAGTAGTATCAGGGGCGGCTTATCCTACAATGAGCAGTTCTTC	CASSIRGGLSYNEQFF
TRBJ1-4	-	TRBV14	few	TGTGCCAGCAGCCGACGGACAGCCCAACTTGGGGAAAAACTGTTTTTT	CASSRRTAQLGEKLFF
TRBJ1-1	-	TRBV5-1	-	TGCGCCAGCAGCTTGGCGGGACAGAACACTGAAGCTTTCTTT	CASSLAGQNTEAFF
TRBJ2-5	TRBD1	TRBV19	few	TGTGCCAGTAGTTTTGGACAGGGAGCAGAGACCCAGTACTTC	CASSFGQGAETQYF
TRBJ1-1	-	TRBV9	-	TGTGCCAGCAGCCCCCTGGGGGCCATGAACACTGAAGCTTTCTTT	CASSPLGAMNTEAFF
TRBJ2-7	-	TRBV14	-	TGTGCCAGCAGCCAATTTAGGGCGGGACGGGAGCAGTACTTC	CASSQFRAGREQYF
TRBJ2-1	TRBD2	TRBV2	-	TGTGCCAGCCGAGGGACTAGCGGGAGGGCCCTCCGTAATGAGCAGTTCTTC	CASRGTSGRALRNEQFF
TRBJ1-2	-	TRBV12-3/TRBV12-4	-	TGTGCCAGCAGTCGGGACGTAGGCTATGGCTACACCTTC	CASSRDVGYGYTF
TRBJ1-1	-	TRBV10-2	-	TGCGCCAGCAGGTCAGCGAACACTGAAGCTTTCTTT	CASRSANTEAFF
TRBJ1-3	-	TRBV28	-	TGTGCCAGCAATTTTTATGGCAGGAAGGCCTCTGGAAACACCATATATTTT	CASNFYGRKASGNTIYF
TRBJ1-5	-	TRBV18	-	TGTGCCAGCTCACCACCTGGGACGAGCAGTTATCAGCCCCAGCATTTT	CASSPPGTSSYQPQHF
TRBJ1-1	TRBD1	TRBV6-2/TRBV6-3	-	TGTGCCAGCAGTTACAGGGGGCATACTGAAGCTTTCTTT	CASSYRGHTEAFF
TRBJ1-5	-	TRBV3-1/TRBV3-2	once	TGTGCCAGCAGCGGGGGGCCGAAGTATCAGCCCCAGCATTTT	CASSGGPKYQPQHF
TRBJ1-2	-	TRBV3-1/TRBV3-2	once	TGTGCCAGCAGCCAAGATGGCGGACGTGGATGGGGCTACACCTTC	CASSQDGGRGWGYTF
TRBJ1-5	-	TRBV27	-	TGTGCCAGCAGTTTCAGGGAAAATAGCAATCAGCCCCAGCATTTT	CASSFRENSNQPQHF
TRBJ2-2	-	TRBV6-5	-	TGTGCCAGCAGTTACGGGGGAGAGGTGAACACCGGGGAGCTGTTTTTT	CASSYGGEVNTGELFF
TRBJ1-1	-	TRBV19	-	TGTGCCAGTAGGAACTCAGGGACTGAAGCTTTCTTT	CASRNSGTEAFF
TRBJ2-7	-	TRBV19	few	TGTGCCAGTAGTGAGGACCGCTCTGGAGTCTACGAGCAGTACTTC	CASSEDRSGVYEQYF
TRBJ1-4	-	TRBV12-2	-	TGTGCAAGTCGCTTAGCGAAGGGGGGCACTAATGAAAAACTGTTTTTT	CASRLAKGGTNEKLFF
TRBJ2-3	-	TRBV9	-	TGTGCCAGCAGCGTAGATGGGGTTTCCACAGATACGCAGTATTTT	CASSVDGVSTDTQYF
TRBJ2-4	TRBD1	TRBV11-2	-	TGTGCCAGCAGCTTGGAAGACAGGGTGGACATTCAGTACTTC	CASSLEDRVDIQYF
TRBJ2-7	-	TRBV14	-	TGTGCCAGCAGCCAGTACCGGACAGTGACTCCCGAGCAGTACTTC	CASSQYRTVTPEQYF
TRBJ2-7	-	TRBV5-1	-	TGCGCCAGCAGCTTGACGGGTTACGAGCAGTACTTC	CASSLTGYEQYF
TRBJ2-7	-	TRBV6-5	-	TGTGCCAGCAGTACCCCGGGAAACGTCAAGCAGTACTTC	CASSTPGNVKQYF
TRBJ1-1	-	TRBV6-9	-	TGTGCCAGCAGTTATTCCCAGGAGAGGGACACTGAAGCTTTCTTT	CASSYSQERDTEAFF
TRBJ1-5	TRBD1	TRBV19	-	TGTGCCAGTAGTCAATTACAGGGGAGGGTTGGGGATCAGCCCCAGCATTTT	CASSQLQGRVGDQPQHF
TRBJ1-1	-	TRBV3-1/TRBV3-2	-	TGTGCCAGCAGCCCCGAACCGGTTGACATGAACACTGAAGCTTTCTTT	CASSPEPVDMNTEAFF
TRBJ1-3	-	TRBV29-1	-	TGCAGCGTTGATGGACTGGAGGGTGGAAACACCATATATTTT	CSVDGLEGGNTIYF
TRBJ2-3	-	TRBV7-9	-	TGTGCCAGCACCCCACCCGGGCAGATAGCAGATACGCAGTATTTT	CASTPPGQIADTQYF
TRBJ2-7	-	TRBV18	-	TGTGCCAGCTCACCACGGGGGTACGAGCAGTACTTC	CASSPRGYEQYF
TRBJ2-7	-	TRBV18	-	TGTGCCAGTACCCCCGGGACAAGCTACGAGCAGTACTTC	CASTPGTSYEQYF
TRBJ1-5	-	TRBV12-3/TRBV12-4	-	TGTGCCAGCAAAATGGGAGGGGATCAGCCCCAGCATTTT	CASKMGGDQPQHF
TRBJ2-1	-	TRBV12-2	-	TGTGCAAGTCGCTTAGGCTCCCCCTACAATGAGCAGTTCTTC	CASRLGSPYNEQFF
TRBJ1-1	-	TRBV12-3/TRBV12-4	-	TGTGCCAGCAGGGGGGTTGCGGGGAGGGCTTTCTTT	CASRGVAGRAFF
TRBJ1-3	-	TRBV28	-	TGTGCCAGCAGTGTCGTTAGCTTCTCTGGAAACACCATATATTTT	CASSVVSFSGNTIYF
TRBJ2-5	-	TRBV5-1	-	TGCGCCAGCAGCATACAGGGTCGGGAGACCCAGTACTTC	CASSIQGRETQYF